This T cell receptor beta chain is drawn from a study of cytomegalovirus exposure and HLA in healthy donors. Study-wide findings and caveats: Sequencing likely produced, as an artifact, a cluster of highly shared sequence variants.

In the case of this clone: Its antigen is unidentified.

Use of 60 Vbeta and 13 Jbeta primers characterized the PCR. The table came from immunoSEQ multiplex PCR; TCRdb's copy has only in-frame clones and leaves some out. Of 100,000 to 120,000 clones in the sample, about 80% were seen once. CDR1 MDHEN and CDR2 SYDVKM come from the germline V gene. The CDR3 runs 15 residues. Unmatched junction bases numbered 7, after V lost 6 bases and J lost 3 bases. The study sampled nominally healthy donors, though unrecorded immune exposures were likely. V gene TRBV28 combines with J gene TRBJ1-3, with 8 positions matching TRBD1. This sequence was found in a woman in her fifties or sixties in good health and CMV-seropositive. Sequenced input: PBMCs. CDR3 region: CASRRQGNFGNTIYF. The CDR3 nucleotides are TGTGCCAGCAGACGACAGGGGAATTTTGGAAACACCATATATTTT. The variable domain in full, with the rest retrieved from reference TRBV28 and TRBJ1-3, is DVKVTQSSRYLVKRTGEKVFLECVQDMDHENMFWYRQDPGLGLRLIYFSYDVKMKEKGDIPEGYSVSREKKERFSLILESASTNQTSMYLCASRRQGNFGNTIYFGEGSWLTVV.